The 29 T cell receptor beta chains presented below share a single source sample, sequenced in a study of cytomegalovirus exposure and HLA in healthy donors. The primer mix had 60 Vbeta and 13 Jbeta primers. TCRdb's table, derived via immunoSEQ multiplex PCR, lists solely in-frame clones and lacks some. The table records fewer than 150,000 clones, more than 75% of them present only once. The sample comprised PBMCs. These TCRs come from a woman in her 40s in good health and CMV-seropositive.

This rearrangement joins TRBV27 to TRBJ2-2; 7 bases are shared with TRBD2. V dropped 0 bases and J dropped 3; count of bases not matched to a gene: 13. Germline CDR1 and CDR2: MNHEY and SMNVEV (reference sequence). The CDR3 runs to 19 residues. For the CDR3, the DNA is TGTGCCAGCAGTTTATCCGCGCTCTCAACTAGCGCCCACACCGGGGAGCTGTTTTTT. Protein: CASSLSALSTSAHTGELFF.

This sequence joins TRBV27 and TRBJ2-1; 11 positions agree with TRBD2. Per the germline V gene, CDR1 is MNHEY and CDR2 is SMNVEV (reference sequence). Trimming took 6 bases from V and 0 from J; bases not matched to a gene: 13. CDR3 size: 19 residues. DNA for the CDR3: TGTGCCAGCAGCCCTGGGACTAGCGGTCCTTGGAGCTCCTACAATGAGCAGTTCTTC. Amino acid sequence: CASSPGTSGPWSSYNEQFF.

This sequence joins TRBV2 and TRBJ2-7; 9 nucleotides align to TRBD1. Germline assignment: CDR1 SNHLY and CDR2 FYNNEI. V shed 8 bases and J 7 bases; nucleotides not matched to a gene: 9. This CDR3 has 13 amino acids. CDR3 DNA: TGTGCCAGCGGCCTACAGGGGGCGAGGGAGCAGTACTTC. This gives the protein CASGLQGAREQYF.

The chain employs TRBV5-1 and TRBJ2-5; D is unresolved. Germline V gene sequence: CDR1 SGHRS, CDR2 YFSETQ. The CDR3 extends over 14 amino acids. Trimming pared 0 bases from V and 1 base from J, leaving 7 bases between. DNA of the CDR3: TGCGCCAGCAGCTTGGTGTCTCTCCAAGAGACCCAGTACTTC. Translating it yields CASSLVSLQETQYF.

This rearrangement joins TRBV4-2 to TRBJ2-1; D may be TRBD2 (6 bases). This CDR3 comprises 15 residues. CDR1 and CDR2 from the germline V gene are LGHNA and YNFKEQ. V lost 0 bases and J lost 9, with 15 bases in between. CDR3 amino acids: CASSQEIGTGVEQFF. DNA for the CDR3: TGTGCCAGCAGCCAAGAGATCGGTACGGGAGTTGAGCAGTTCTTC.

The chain is built from TRBV5-4 and TRBJ1-2, with D tentatively TRBD1 (5 bases). Trimming removed 9 bases from V and 0 bases from J, with 12 bases in between. Germline loops: CDR1 SGHNT, CDR2 YYREEE (reference sequence). This CDR3 spans 13 amino acids. For the CDR3, the DNA is TGTGCCACTACCAAAGGGGCTAACTATGGCTACACCTTC. Its translation is CATTKGANYGYTF. The complete variable domain, with remaining parts taken from reference TRBV5-4 and TRBJ1-2, reads ETGVTQSPTHLIKTRGQQVTLRCSSQSGHNTVSWYQQALGQGPQFIFQYYREEENGRGNFPPRFSGLQFPNYSSELNVNALELDDSALYLCATTKGANYGYTFGSGTRLTVV.

V is TRBV9 and J is TRBJ1-6; D not resolved. Germline V CDR1 and CDR2: SGDLS, YYNGEE. CDR3 length equals 11 residues. Deletions cut 7 bases from V and 15 bases from J, with 14 bases between. The CDR3 reads CASALGRHLHF. CDR3 DNA sequence: TGTGCCAGCGCGCTCGGCCGACACCTCCACTTT.

The chain is built from TRBV19 and TRBJ1-4; 8 bases map to TRBD1. The CDR3 spans 14 residues. CDR1 is LNHDA and CDR2 is SQIVND in the germline V gene (reference sequence). V trimming: 5 bases; J trimming: 8 bases; junction bases outside the gene matches: 7. CDR3 in DNA: TGTGCCAGTAGTCGGGCCCGACAGGGGGAAAAACTGTTTTTT. It yields the protein CASSRARQGEKLFF. Supplemented by reference TRBV19 and TRBJ1-4, the full variable domain reads DGGITQSPKYLFRKEGQNVTLSCEQNLNHDAMYWYRQDPGQGLRLIYYSQIVNDFQKGDIAEGYSVSREKKESFPLTVTSAQKNPTAFYLCASSRARQGEKLFFGSGTQLSVL.

The J gene is TRBJ1-1, the V gene TRBV4-1, with D uncertain. The germline gives CDR1 MGHRA, CDR2 YSYEKL. CDR3 size: 17 residues. V was cut by 0 bases and J by 4 bases, with 18 bases left in between. The CDR3 region has the DNA TGCGCCAGCAGCCAAGATCCCTGGAGGGAAATGACCACTGAAGCTTTCTTT. As protein: CASSQDPWREMTTEAFF.

The V call is TRBV5-1, the J call TRBJ2-3, with 9 nucleotides matching TRBD2. J gave up 1 base and V 4 bases, and 7 bases lay outside the gene matches. The CDR3 has 16 amino acids. Germline V CDR1 and CDR2: SGHRS, YFSETQ. The CDR3 reads CASSIVAGVGTDTQYF. CDR3 nucleotides: TGCGCCAGCAGCATTGTAGCGGGAGTTGGCACAGATACGCAGTATTTT.

The chain recombines TRBV11-3 with TRBJ2-3, with D hard to call. This CDR3 is built from 13 residues. Germline V CDR1 and CDR2: SGHNT, YENEEA. V was clipped by 5 bases and J by 0 bases, with 6 bases between them. The CDR3 nucleotides are TGTGCCAGCAGCCCCGGGAGCACAGATACGCAGTATTTT. Protein: CASSPGSTDTQYF.

V gene TRBV5-1 combines with J gene TRBJ2-2; the match to TRBD1 covers 7 bases. Germline CDR1 SGHRS, CDR2 YFSETQ. V gave up 0 bases and J gave up 4 bases; unmatched junction bases: 6. There are 16 residues in the CDR3. CDR3 amino acids: CASSLEGRGTTGELFF. For the CDR3, the DNA is TGCGCCAGCAGCTTGGAGGGCAGGGGGACCACCGGGGAGCTGTTTTTT.

V gene TRBV27 combines with J gene TRBJ2-1; 7 nucleotides match TRBD1. The germline V gene has CDR1 MNHEY and CDR2 SMNVEV (reference sequence). CDR3 length: 15 amino acids. V shed 4 bases and J 6 bases; nucleotides not matched to a gene: 9. The DNA for the CDR3 is TGTGCCAGCAGTTCATCCCAGGGGGTTCGCAATGAGCAGTTCTTC. Translated, it gives CASSSSQGVRNEQFF.

This clone showed up just a few times. The V and J genes are TRBV28 and TRBJ2-5, with D perhaps matching TRBD2 (6 bases). Germline loops: CDR1 MDHEN, CDR2 SYDVKM. The CDR3 is 15 amino acids. Trimming cost V 3 bases and J 1 base, with 12 bases left between them. In DNA, the CDR3 is TGTGCCAGCAGTTTCATTGGAGCGGGCCAAGAGACCCAGTACTTC. It yields the protein CASSFIGAGQETQYF. Complete variable domain (other parts from reference TRBV28 and TRBJ2-5): DVKVTQSSRYLVKRTGEKVFLECVQDMDHENMFWYRQDPGLGLRLIYFSYDVKMKEKGDIPEGYSVSREKKERFSLILESASTNQTSMYLCASSFIGAGQETQYFGPGTRLLVL.

This chain joins TRBV10-1 and TRBJ1-6; 8 nucleotides match TRBD1. Trimming took 3 bases from V and 8 from J; bases not matched to a gene: 6. The CDR3 length is 15 residues. Germline lookup yields CDR1 WNHNN and CDR2 SYGVQD (reference sequence). CDR3 region: CASSEGQGGYSPLHF. The CDR3 DNA sequence: TGCGCCAGCAGTGAAGGACAGGGAGGATATTCACCCCTCCACTTT.

The genes are TRBV6-1 and TRBJ2-1; weak D call: TRBD1 (6 bases). Trimming removed 6 bases from V and 5 bases from J, with 17 bases in between. The CDR3 is 15 residues long. Germline V gives CDR1 MNHNS, CDR2 SASEGT. The CDR3 sequence: CASRLQGGANNEQFF. CDR3 DNA sequence: TGTGCCAGCAGGCTACAGGGTGGAGCGAACAATGAGCAGTTCTTC.

Details on this clone: Germline is not matched at one junction end, which may reflect a read error. The chain uses TRBV7-7 and TRBJ1-1; TRBD1 agrees at 8 bases. Germline V gene data show CDR1 as SSHAT and CDR2 as FNYEAQ (reference sequence). CDR3 length equals 14 residues. The CDR3 DNA sequence: TGTGCTAGCAGCCCCATCCCCGCTGACAGGGGAAATTTCTTT. Translating it yields CASSPIPADRGNFF.

This chain connects TRBV18 to TRBJ2-2; perhaps TRBD2 as D (6 bases). The CDR3 has 14 amino acids. V lost 5 bases and J lost 6, with 13 bases in between. Germline-derived CDR1 and CDR2 are KGHSH and LQKENI. The CDR3 reads CASSTTREAGELFF. Here the CDR3 DNA reads TGTGCCAGCTCAACTACTAGGGAGGCCGGGGAGCTGTTTTTT.

This clone has more than one count but fewer than ten. CDR3 residues: CASSVGGTIYF. CDR3 nucleotides: TGTGCCAGCAGCGTTGGAGGCACCATATATTTT. J is TRBJ1-3 and V is TRBV5-4; the D is unclear. The length of the CDR3 is 11 residues. Germline V gene data show CDR1 as SGHNT and CDR2 as YYREEE (reference sequence). Deletions cut 4 bases from V and 9 bases from J, with 8 bases between.

The rearrangement uses TRBV5-1 and TRBJ1-2; 8 bases line up with TRBD1. J gave up 0 bases and V 2 bases, and 6 bases lay outside the gene matches. Germline loops: CDR1 SGHRS, CDR2 YFSETQ. The CDR3 spans 16 residues. CDR3 nucleotides: TGCGCCAGCAGCTTAACAGGGGGGGTTGCTAACTATGGCTACACCTTC. This encodes CASSLTGGVANYGYTF.

The rearrangement uses TRBV27 and TRBJ2-1; D is uncertain. Germline values: CDR1 MNHEY, CDR2 SMNVEV (reference sequence). The length of the CDR3 is 15 residues. Trimming stripped 5 bases from V and 0 bases from J, with 11 bases between. The CDR3 protein is CASSPQTSSYNEQFF. The CDR3 region has the DNA TGTGCCAGCAGTCCCCAAACGAGCTCCTACAATGAGCAGTTCTTC.

This clone occurred a few times. The chain uses TRBV27 and TRBJ2-5; D remains unclear. Trimming removed 3 bases from V and 7 bases from J, with 12 bases in between. CDR1 is MNHEY and CDR2 is SMNVEV in the germline V gene (reference sequence). CDR3 length: 13 residues. CDR3 residues: CASSFSASGTQYF. The CDR3 bases are TGTGCCAGCAGTTTCTCGGCGTCGGGGACCCAGTACTTC.

This clone has just a few counts. The gene calls are TRBV23-1 and TRBJ2-5; 11 bases line up with TRBD1. TRBV23-1 is recorded as an ORF, its role being uncertain. CDR3 length: 15 residues. Trimming at V came to 8 bases and at J to 2 bases, leaving 7 bases not matched to a gene. CDR3 protein: CASAPGTGGQETQYF. CDR3 nucleotide sequence: TGCGCCAGCGCCCCCGGGACAGGGGGACAAGAGACCCAGTACTTC.

V gene TRBV5-1 combines with J gene TRBJ2-5, with D unclear. The CDR3 is 14 amino acids. With 1 base removed from V and 1 base from J, the gap between germline ends came to 8 bases. Germline assignment: CDR1 SGHRS and CDR2 YFSETQ. The CDR3 sequence: CASSLSQAQETQYF. For the CDR3, the DNA is TGCGCCAGCAGCTTGTCTCAGGCCCAAGAGACCCAGTACTTC.

This clone occurred a few times. This chain's CDR3 is CASQSGDSYEQYF. The CDR3 region has the DNA TGTGCCAGCCAGTCGGGGGACTCCTACGAGCAGTACTTC. The rearrangement joins TRBV28 to TRBJ2-7; D perhaps matches TRBD2 (6 bases). Trimming took off 8 bases at V and 0 bases at J, with 11 bases between the two ends. CDR1 is MDHEN and CDR2 is SYDVKM in the germline V gene. The CDR3 has 13 residues.

The chain recombines TRBV7-8 with TRBJ2-1; 8 bases line up with TRBD2. Germline V gene lookup returns CDR1 SGHVS and CDR2 FQNEAQ. The CDR3 sequence is 15 residues long. V shed 5 bases and J 2 bases; nucleotides not matched to a gene: 5. CDR3 loop: CASSPPGLAYNEQFF. In DNA, the CDR3 is TGTGCCAGCAGCCCCCCGGGACTAGCCTACAATGAGCAGTTCTTC. Drawing the rest from reference TRBV7-8 and TRBJ2-1, the complete variable domain is GAGVSQSPRYKVAKRGQDVALRCDPISGHVSLFWYQQALGQGPEFLTYFQNEAQLDKSGLPSDRFFAERPEGSVSTLKIQRTQQEDSAVYLCASSPPGLAYNEQFFGPGTRLTVL.

This clone was picked up one time. This chain connects TRBV18 to TRBJ2-1, with TRBD2 matching 10 bases. Unmatched junction bases numbered 12, after V lost 3 bases and J lost 4 bases. Per germline, CDR1 KGHSH and CDR2 LQKENI. There are 18 residues in the CDR3. DNA for the CDR3: TGTGCCAGCTCACCTTCACTCCTACTAGCGGGATTATACAATGAGCAGTTCTTC. Protein product: CASSPSLLLAGLYNEQFF.

Here the CDR3 reads CASSLSPSGSNEQFF. The CDR3 nucleotides read TGTGCCAGCAGCTTAAGCCCTAGCGGGAGCAATGAGCAGTTCTTC. The chain has TRBV7-2 and TRBJ2-1, with 10 bases fitting TRBD2. Germline loops: CDR1 SGHTA, CDR2 FQGNSA. V shed 2 bases and J 6 bases; nucleotides not matched to a gene: 4. The length of the CDR3 is 15 residues. The full variable domain, with the rest looked up from reference TRBV7-2 and TRBJ2-1, is GAGVSQSPSNKVTEKGKDVELRCDPISGHTALYWYRQSLGQGLEFLIYFQGNSAPDKSGLPSDRFSAERTGGSVSTLTIQRTQQEDSAVYLCASSLSPSGSNEQFFGPGTRLTVL.

This clone has only one observation. This chain uses TRBV27 with TRBJ1-5, with a tentative D call TRBD1 (6 bases). The germline V and J ends were trimmed by 0 bases and 2 bases, with 8 bases remaining between them. This CDR3 spans 15 amino acids. Germline CDR1 MNHEY, CDR2 SMNVEV (reference sequence). For the CDR3, the DNA is TGTGCCAGCAGTTTATCTCGACAGGGCAATCAGCCCCAGCATTTT. Its translation: CASSLSRQGNQPQHF.